This is a list of T cell receptor beta chains from one sample in a study of OX40 agonist ivuxolimab in advanced cancers. Measured with immunoSEQ multiplex PCR; TCRdb has only the in-frame clones, and not every one. The sample contains about 19,000 clones, nearly 70% of which appear only once. Sequences were derived from CD4+ or CD8+ T cells sorted from blood, sampled in a trial of the OX40 agonist ivuxolimab. Receptors originate from an adult with an advanced solid tumor such as melanoma, head and neck, liver or kidney cancer. Both conserved end residues are part of each CDR3. Fields, in order: CDR3 protein, CDR3 DNA, J gene, D gene, V gene, clone size. D genes are given only for firm matches. Clone size is not always given. Where it is, it says once, few, many or a class for expanded clones.

cdr3_aa: CASSLTVYEQYF
cdr3_nt: TGTGCCAGCAGCTTAACTGTCTACGAGCAGTACTTC
j_call: TRBJ2-7
d_call: -
v_call: TRBV7-9
clone_size: medium-sized

cdr3_aa: CASSPGDYYTDTQYF
cdr3_nt: TGTGCCAGCTCACCGGGGGACTATTACACAGATACGCAGTATTTT
j_call: TRBJ2-3
d_call: TRBD2
v_call: TRBV18
clone_size: -

cdr3_aa: CASSSDREDTQYF
cdr3_nt: TGTGCCAGCAGCTCAGACAGGGAGGATACGCAGTATTTT
j_call: TRBJ2-3
d_call: TRBD1
v_call: TRBV13
clone_size: -

cdr3_aa: CASSEAGGDTGELFF
cdr3_nt: TGTGCCAGCAGTGAGGCCGGGGGGGACACCGGGGAGCTGTTTTTT
j_call: TRBJ2-2
d_call: TRBD2
v_call: TRBV2
clone_size: medium-sized

cdr3_aa: CASSLEGVGYEEQYF
cdr3_nt: TGTGCCAGCAGCTTAGAAGGTGTCGGTTACGAAGAGCAGTACTTC
j_call: TRBJ2-7
d_call: -
v_call: TRBV7-2
clone_size: once

cdr3_aa: CASSQSLGGLGGNTEAFF
cdr3_nt: TGTGCCAGCAGCCAATCATTAGGTGGTTTGGGGGGCAACACTGAAGCTTTCTTT
j_call: TRBJ1-1
d_call: -
v_call: TRBV16
clone_size: few

cdr3_aa: CASTDRGRNTEAFF
cdr3_nt: TGTGCCAGCACCGATAGGGGACGGAACACTGAAGCTTTCTTT
j_call: TRBJ1-1
d_call: -
v_call: TRBV28
clone_size: -

cdr3_aa: CASSVGLAGYEQYF
cdr3_nt: TGTGCCAGCAGCGTAGGACTAGCGGGGTACGAGCAGTACTTC
j_call: TRBJ2-7
d_call: TRBD2
v_call: TRBV9
clone_size: -

cdr3_aa: CASSILVSGGTEAFF
cdr3_nt: TGTGCCAGTAGTATTTTGGTCTCGGGTGGAACTGAAGCTTTCTTT
j_call: TRBJ1-1
d_call: -
v_call: TRBV19
clone_size: many

cdr3_aa: CASSPLGGYTYEQYF
cdr3_nt: TGTGCCAGCAGTCCTCTAGGGGGTTATACCTACGAGCAGTACTTC
j_call: TRBJ2-7
d_call: -
v_call: TRBV6-6
clone_size: -

cdr3_aa: CAISGTPQGPGGSGANVLTF
cdr3_nt: TGTGCCATCAGTGGGACCCCCCAGGGGCCAGGTGGTTCTGGGGCCAACGTCCTGACTTTC
j_call: TRBJ2-6
d_call: -
v_call: TRBV10-3
clone_size: -

cdr3_aa: CATSNQGPHTEAFF
cdr3_nt: TGTGCCACCAGCAATCAAGGGCCTCACACTGAAGCTTTCTTT
j_call: TRBJ1-1
d_call: -
v_call: TRBV15
clone_size: -

cdr3_aa: CASSTRIGAEAFF
cdr3_nt: TGTGCCAGCAGTACCCGAATAGGCGCAGAAGCTTTCTTT
j_call: TRBJ1-1
d_call: -
v_call: TRBV2
clone_size: once

cdr3_aa: CASSYSPRSDQPQHF
cdr3_nt: TGTGCCAGCAGTTACTCTCCCCGGTCGGATCAGCCCCAGCATTTT
j_call: TRBJ1-5
d_call: -
v_call: TRBV6-6
clone_size: once

cdr3_aa: CASSMSTRGANQPQHF
cdr3_nt: TGTGCCAGTAGTATGAGTACTCGGGGGGCGAATCAGCCCCAGCATTTT
j_call: TRBJ1-5
d_call: -
v_call: TRBV19
clone_size: -

cdr3_aa: CASSQDVPRRGRETQYF
cdr3_nt: TGCGCCAGCAGCCAAGACGTCCCCCGGCGGGGGCGGGAGACCCAGTACTTC
j_call: TRBJ2-5
d_call: -
v_call: TRBV4-1
clone_size: -

cdr3_aa: CASRWTRGRYEQYF
cdr3_nt: TGCGCCAGCAGATGGACTAGAGGTCGGTACGAGCAGTACTTC
j_call: TRBJ2-7
d_call: TRBD2
v_call: TRBV5-1
clone_size: -

cdr3_aa: CASSIMSDTQYF
cdr3_nt: TGTGCCAGTAGTATAATGTCAGATACGCAGTATTTT
j_call: TRBJ2-3
d_call: -
v_call: TRBV19
clone_size: few

cdr3_aa: CAISESEIAGASYEQYF
cdr3_nt: TGTGCCATCAGTGAGTCGGAAATAGCGGGGGCCTCCTACGAGCAGTACTTC
j_call: TRBJ2-7
d_call: TRBD2
v_call: TRBV10-3
clone_size: few

cdr3_aa: CASSYFGGINYGYTF
cdr3_nt: TGTGCCAGCAGTTATTTCGGGGGAATTAACTATGGCTACACCTTC
j_call: TRBJ1-2
d_call: -
v_call: TRBV6-6
clone_size: -

cdr3_aa: CASSLSGGITGELFF
cdr3_nt: TGTGCCAGCAGTTTATCCGGGGGCATCACCGGGGAGCTGTTTTTT
j_call: TRBJ2-2
d_call: -
v_call: TRBV27
clone_size: few

cdr3_aa: CASSPPGLANEQFF
cdr3_nt: TGTGCCAGCAGCCCACCGGGACTAGCCAATGAGCAGTTCTTC
j_call: TRBJ2-1
d_call: -
v_call: TRBV21-1
clone_size: few

cdr3_aa: CASSQGRATGELFF
cdr3_nt: TGCGCCAGCAGCCAAGGCAGGGCCACCGGGGAGCTGTTTTTT
j_call: TRBJ2-2
d_call: -
v_call: TRBV4-3
clone_size: many

cdr3_aa: CASSLVGNEQFF
cdr3_nt: TGTGCCAGCAGCTTAGTCGGAAATGAGCAGTTCTTC
j_call: TRBJ2-1
d_call: -
v_call: TRBV7-9
clone_size: -

cdr3_aa: CASSLPGPNTGELFF
cdr3_nt: TGTGCCAGCAGCTTGCCGGGCCCGAACACCGGGGAGCTGTTTTTT
j_call: TRBJ2-2
d_call: -
v_call: TRBV7-9
clone_size: -

cdr3_aa: CASSLWSLDGYTF
cdr3_nt: TGTGCCAGCAGCTTGTGGAGCCTTGATGGCTACACCTTC
j_call: TRBJ1-2
d_call: -
v_call: TRBV5-6
clone_size: few

cdr3_aa: CASSEGQGARYYGYTF
cdr3_nt: TGTGCCAGCAGCGAGGGACAGGGGGCAAGGTACTATGGCTACACCTTC
j_call: TRBJ1-2
d_call: TRBD1
v_call: TRBV5-5
clone_size: -